These 20 T cell receptor beta chains were all obtained from the same sample, sequenced in a study of blood T cell repertoires in COVID-19. TCRdb's table, derived via immunoSEQ multiplex PCR, lists solely in-frame clones and lacks some. The table includes approximately 210,000 clones, about four fifths detected once. The sample was peripheral blood. These receptors were taken from a woman in her forties or fifties with active or convalescent COVID-19.

This chain links TRBV28 with TRBJ1-5; D might be TRBD1 (5 bases). The CDR3 loop spans 14 amino acids. Germline loops: CDR1 MDHEN, CDR2 SYDVKM. With 3 bases removed from V and 9 bases from J, the gap between germline ends came to 15 bases. CDR3 bases: TGTGCCAGCAGTTTGCCGCAGGGTTATCGGCCCCAGCATTTT. Translated, it gives CASSLPQGYRPQHF. Complete variable domain (other parts from reference TRBV28 and TRBJ1-5): DVKVTQSSRYLVKRTGEKVFLECVQDMDHENMFWYRQDPGLGLRLIYFSYDVKMKEKGDIPEGYSVSREKKERFSLILESASTNQTSMYLCASSLPQGYRPQHFGDGTRLSIL.

This rearrangement joins TRBV23-1 to TRBJ2-5; 8 bases fit TRBD1. TRBV23-1 counts as an open reading frame of uncertain function. This CDR3 region has 13 residues. The J segment lost 2 bases and the V segment lost 7 bases, leaving 3 bases of the junction unmatched. Written as DNA, the CDR3 is TGCGCCAGCACCTGGACAGGGCAAGAGACCCAGTACTTC. Translating gives CASTWTGQETQYF.

This chain links TRBV4-2 with TRBJ1-1, with D possibly TRBD1 on 6 matching bases. Trimming pared 0 bases from V and 4 bases from J, leaving 24 bases between. The CDR3 has 19 amino acids. Germline values: CDR1 LGHNA, CDR2 YNFKEQ. CDR3: CASSQEFRPGGGEGTEAFF. DNA of the CDR3: TGTGCCAGCAGCCAAGAGTTTAGACCCGGTGGGGGCGAAGGCACTGAAGCTTTCTTT.

The chain has TRBV5-1 and TRBJ1-1, with D possibly TRBD1 on 6 matching bases. V was pared by 5 bases and J by 0 bases, with 8 bases between. This CDR3 has 13 residues. Germline assignment: CDR1 SGHRS and CDR2 YFSETQ. The CDR3 spells CASRQGLNTEAFF. The CDR3 bases are TGCGCCAGCAGACAGGGACTGAACACTGAAGCTTTCTTT.

This chain uses TRBV6-5 with TRBJ2-5; maybe TRBD1 (6 bases). V was pared by 1 base and J by 5 bases, with 11 bases between. This CDR3 is 14 amino acids long. Germline V gives CDR1 MNHEY, CDR2 SVGAGI. In DNA form, the CDR3 reads TGTGCCAGCAGTTACTTAGACAGGCGGGAGACCCAGTACTTC. This sequence encodes CASSYLDRRETQYF.

The chain recombines TRBV18 with TRBJ1-2, with D maybe TRBD1 (5 bases). From germline, CDR1 is KGHSH and CDR2 LQKENI. The CDR3 length is 15 residues. Trimming left V 4 bases short and J 2 bases short, with 14 bases between. CDR3 in amino acids: CASSRTGGGNYGYTF. The CDR3 region has the DNA TGTGCCAGCTCACGAACAGGCGGGGGGAACTATGGCTACACCTTC.

This clone occurred once. V usage is TRBV28 and J usage is TRBJ1-4; 9 bases fit TRBD1. This CDR3 has 15 amino acids. The V gene's germline CDR1 is MDHEN and CDR2 SYDVKM. The junction had 15 bases not matched to a gene; V was cut back by 8 bases and J by 11 bases. The CDR3 reads CASSIQSGTGWKLFF. The CDR3 coding sequence is TGTGCCAGCTCCATTCAGTCCGGGACAGGGTGGAAACTGTTTTTT.

The chain is built from TRBV12-3 or TRBV12-4 and TRBJ2-7; D is possibly TRBD2 (5 bases). The CDR3 length is 11 residues. Trimming took 7 bases from V and 10 from J, leaving 14 bases between them. CDR3 protein: CASMKGGSQYF. The CDR3 region has the DNA TGTGCCAGCATGAAGGGTGGGAGTCAGTACTTC.

This sequence joins TRBV24-1 and TRBJ2-1; 12 bases match TRBD2. Germline CDR1 and CDR2: KGHDR and SFDVKD. The length of the CDR3 is 15 residues. J gave up 9 bases and V 3 bases, and 5 bases lay outside the gene matches. The CDR3 DNA sequence: TGTGCCACCAGTGATGGGGCTAGCGGGAGGGCTGAGCAGTTCTTC. Its protein is CATSDGASGRAEQFF.

The chain recombines TRBV5-4 with TRBJ1-4, with no clear D. V was shortened by 2 bases and J by 7 bases, with 12 bases between the two germline ends. Germline-derived CDR1 and CDR2 are SGHNT and YYREEE (reference sequence). The CDR3 runs to 14 residues. In DNA, the CDR3 is TGTGCCAGCAGCTTACGGGGTTTCGGTGAAAAACTGTTTTTT. It is translated as CASSLRGFGEKLFF.

This clone was recorded once. The J gene is TRBJ1-5, the V gene TRBV19, with TRBD1 identical over 7 bases. The germline gives CDR1 LNHDA, CDR2 SQIVND (reference sequence). This CDR3 has 19 residues. V was clipped by 6 bases and J by 6 bases; unmatched bases: 23. Here the CDR3 reads CASRPRGDWGRDRPQPQHF. CDR3 sequence (DNA): TGTGCCAGTAGACCTAGAGGGGATTGGGGGCGGGACAGACCTCAGCCCCAGCATTTT. The entire variable domain, with the rest obtained from reference TRBV19 and TRBJ1-5, is as follows: DGGITQSPKYLFRKEGQNVTLSCEQNLNHDAMYWYRQDPGQGLRLIYYSQIVNDFQKGDIAEGYSVSREKKESFPLTVTSAQKNPTAFYLCASRPRGDWGRDRPQPQHFGDGTRLSIL.

This chain uses TRBV7-2 with TRBJ2-7; TRBD1 might be the D (5 bases). Germline CDR1 is SGHTA and CDR2 is FQGNSA. The CDR3 loop spans 12 amino acids. V lost 8 bases and J 4 bases, leaving 12 bases between the germline ends. The CDR3 DNA follows: TGTGCCAGCCAAAGACAGCCTTACGAGCAGTACTTC. Protein sequence: CASQRQPYEQYF.

V and J are TRBV2 and TRBJ1-5; weak D call: TRBD1 (5 bases). CDR3 length equals 13 residues. Deletions cut 6 bases from V and 6 bases from J, with 12 bases between. Germline CDR1 SNHLY, CDR2 FYNNEI. The CDR3 sequence is CASRLDRTQPQHF. Written as DNA, the CDR3 is TGTGCCAGCAGGCTAGACAGAACTCAGCCCCAGCATTTT.

The J gene is TRBJ2-7, the V gene TRBV29-1; 9 nucleotides line up with TRBD1. CDR1 SQVTM and CDR2 ANQGSEA come from the germline V gene. V trimming: 5 bases; J trimming: 5 bases; junction bases outside the gene matches: 16. CDR3 length: 16 residues. This CDR3 reads CSVYFRDRVKSDEQYF. In DNA, the CDR3 is TGCAGCGTTTATTTCCGGGACAGGGTAAAAAGCGACGAGCAGTACTTC.

This clone was recorded once. This rearrangement joins TRBV4-1 to TRBJ1-6; no firm D call. The length of the CDR3 is 16 residues. V shed 4 bases and J shed 0 bases, with 10 bases lying between them. The germline V gene encodes CDR1 MGHRA and CDR2 YSYEKL. The CDR3 spells CASSREGSSYNSPLHF. CDR3 nucleotide sequence: TGCGCCAGCAGCCGGGAAGGGAGCTCCTATAATTCACCCCTCCACTTT.

The gene calls are TRBV9 and TRBJ2-3, with D hard to call. Germline loops: CDR1 SGDLS, CDR2 YYNGEE. V lost 6 bases to trimming and J lost 5 bases, with 7 bases between them. This CDR3 has 11 amino acids. CDR3 nucleotides: TGTGCCAGCACGGCGGTAGATACGCAGTATTTT. It is translated as CASTAVDTQYF.

The chain links TRBV30 to TRBJ1-5; no definite D call. V gave up 3 bases and J gave up 5 bases, with 14 bases separating them. Germline V lookup: CDR1 GTSNPN, CDR2 SVGIG (reference sequence). CDR3 length: 14 amino acids. In DNA, the CDR3 is TGTGCCTGGAGCGCCGGACTAAGTCATCAGCCCCAGCATTTT. Its translation is CAWSAGLSHQPQHF.

This clone was seen a single time. The chain employs TRBV19 and TRBJ2-6, with TRBD1 identical over 7 bases. CDR3 length equals 20 residues. V lost 1 base and J lost 0; bases outside the gene matches: 12. Germline V gene data show CDR1 as LNHDA and CDR2 as SQIVND (reference sequence). The CDR3 loop reads CASSIALPRQGYSGANVLTF. For the CDR3, the DNA is TGTGCCAGTAGTATAGCCCTCCCTCGACAGGGCTACTCTGGGGCCAACGTCCTGACTTTC. The entire variable domain, with the rest obtained from reference TRBV19 and TRBJ2-6, is as follows: DGGITQSPKYLFRKEGQNVTLSCEQNLNHDAMYWYRQDPGQGLRLIYYSQIVNDFQKGDIAEGYSVSREKKESFPLTVTSAQKNPTAFYLCASSIALPRQGYSGANVLTFGAGSRLTVL.

The chain recombines TRBV12-3 or TRBV12-4 with TRBJ1-1; unclear D gene. Deletions cut 6 bases from V and 5 bases from J, with 13 bases between. The CDR3 length is 13 residues. The CDR3 region is CASRPGFGTEAFF. DNA for the CDR3: TGTGCCAGCAGACCGGGGTTTGGGACTGAAGCTTTCTTT.

The chain has TRBV28 and TRBJ1-1; 7 bases match TRBD1. V lost 0 bases, J lost 7 bases, and 5 bases stayed unmatched. Looked up from germline, CDR1 is MDHEN and CDR2 is SYDVKM. The CDR3 spans 14 residues. In nucleotides, the CDR3 is TGTGCCAGCAGTTTATGGCAGACAGGGAGTGAAGCTTTCTTT. Translated: CASSLWQTGSEAFF.